The clone carrying this T cell receptor beta chain was counted many times. As yet, its antigen is unknown. The data belong to a study of metastatic and nonmetastatic thyroid tumors. Whole-study findings and limits: A significant increase in TCR beta diversity was reportedly seen in malignant thyroid tumors relative to benign nodules, in blood and tumor.

Thyroid surgery had not been preceded by any treatment in any patient. CDR1 is MNHNS and CDR2 is SASEGT in the germline V gene. Trimming cost V 6 bases and J 0 bases, with 8 bases left between them. The CDR3 is 14 amino acids. TCRdb called clones again from the PCR reads with MiXCR. This sample has tens of thousands of clones; around 15% occur once, and the top ten carry approximately 14%. The sequencing input was blood. The TCR comes from a male donor with papillary thyroid cancer or a benign thyroid nodule (not recorded which). Some clones in this sample may be carry-over from other donors' samples. The chain recombines TRBV6-1 with TRBJ2-2; D is undetermined. Here the CDR3 reads CASSQAPNTGELFF. The CDR3 DNA sequence: TGTGCCAGCAGCCAAGCTCCGAACACCGGGGAGCTGTTTTTT.